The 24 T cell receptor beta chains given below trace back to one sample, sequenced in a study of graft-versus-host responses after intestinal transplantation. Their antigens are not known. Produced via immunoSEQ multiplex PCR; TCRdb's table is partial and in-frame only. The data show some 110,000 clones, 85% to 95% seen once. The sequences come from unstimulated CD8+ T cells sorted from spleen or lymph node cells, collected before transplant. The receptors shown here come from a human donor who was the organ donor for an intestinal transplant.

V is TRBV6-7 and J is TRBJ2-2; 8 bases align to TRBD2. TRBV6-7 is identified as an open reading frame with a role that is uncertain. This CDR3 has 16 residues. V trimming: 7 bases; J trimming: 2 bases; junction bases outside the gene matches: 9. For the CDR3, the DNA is TGTGCCAGCACCCCAGCGGGAGTAATAAACACCGGGGAGCTGTTTTTT. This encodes CASTPAGVINTGELFF.

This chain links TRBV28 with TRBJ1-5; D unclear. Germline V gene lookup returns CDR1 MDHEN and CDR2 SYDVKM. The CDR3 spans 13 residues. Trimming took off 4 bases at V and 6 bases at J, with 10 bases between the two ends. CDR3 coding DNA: TGTGCCAGCAGTTACCGGGGAAGTCAGCCCCAGCATTTT. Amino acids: CASSYRGSQPQHF. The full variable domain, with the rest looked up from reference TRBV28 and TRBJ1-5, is DVKVTQSSRYLVKRTGEKVFLECVQDMDHENMFWYRQDPGLGLRLIYFSYDVKMKEKGDIPEGYSVSREKKERFSLILESASTNQTSMYLCASSYRGSQPQHFGDGTRLSIL.

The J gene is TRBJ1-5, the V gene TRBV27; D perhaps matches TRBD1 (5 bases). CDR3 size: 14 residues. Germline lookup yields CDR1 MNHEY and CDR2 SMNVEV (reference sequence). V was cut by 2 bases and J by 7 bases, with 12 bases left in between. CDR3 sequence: CASSLVGGPQPQHF. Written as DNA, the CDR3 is TGTGCCAGCAGTTTAGTCGGGGGTCCCCAGCCCCAGCATTTT.

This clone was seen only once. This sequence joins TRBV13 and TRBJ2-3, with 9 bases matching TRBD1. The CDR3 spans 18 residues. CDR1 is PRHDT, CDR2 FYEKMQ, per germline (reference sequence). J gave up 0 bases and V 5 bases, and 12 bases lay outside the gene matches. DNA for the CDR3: TGTGCCAGCAGCCCCCGGACAGGGGAGACTACTAGCACAGATACGCAGTATTTT. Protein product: CASSPRTGETTSTDTQYF.

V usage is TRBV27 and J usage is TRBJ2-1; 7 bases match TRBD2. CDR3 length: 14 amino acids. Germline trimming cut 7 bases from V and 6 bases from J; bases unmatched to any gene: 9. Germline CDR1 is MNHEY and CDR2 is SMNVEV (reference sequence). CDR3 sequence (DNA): TGTGCCAGCAAGGGCGGGAGTAGACCCAATGAGCAGTTCTTC. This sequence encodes CASKGGSRPNEQFF.

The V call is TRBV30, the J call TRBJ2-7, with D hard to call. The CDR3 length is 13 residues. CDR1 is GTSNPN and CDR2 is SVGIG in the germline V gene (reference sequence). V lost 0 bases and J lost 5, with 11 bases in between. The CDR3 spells CAWSVSHPDEQYF. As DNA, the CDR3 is TGTGCCTGGAGTGTGTCACATCCGGACGAGCAGTACTTC.

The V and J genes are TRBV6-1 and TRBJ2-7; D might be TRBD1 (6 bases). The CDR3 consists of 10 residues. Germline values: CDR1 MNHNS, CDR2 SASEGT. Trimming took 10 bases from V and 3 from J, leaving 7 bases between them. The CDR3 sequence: CATDSYEQYF. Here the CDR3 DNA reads TGTGCCACGGACAGCTACGAGCAGTACTTC.

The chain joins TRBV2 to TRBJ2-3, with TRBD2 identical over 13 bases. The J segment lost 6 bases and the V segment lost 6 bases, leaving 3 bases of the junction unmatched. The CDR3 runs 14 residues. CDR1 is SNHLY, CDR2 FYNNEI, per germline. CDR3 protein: CASRTSGRLDTQYF. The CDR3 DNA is TGTGCCAGCAGGACTAGCGGGAGGCTGGATACGCAGTATTTT.

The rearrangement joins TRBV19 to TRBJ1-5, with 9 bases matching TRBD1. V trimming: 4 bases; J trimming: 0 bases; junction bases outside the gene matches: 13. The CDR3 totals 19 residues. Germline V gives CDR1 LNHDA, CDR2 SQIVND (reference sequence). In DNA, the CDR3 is TGTGCCAGTAGTACTCAAACAGGGGGCCCCCCCTATAGCAATCAGCCCCAGCATTTT. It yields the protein CASSTQTGGPPYSNQPQHF.

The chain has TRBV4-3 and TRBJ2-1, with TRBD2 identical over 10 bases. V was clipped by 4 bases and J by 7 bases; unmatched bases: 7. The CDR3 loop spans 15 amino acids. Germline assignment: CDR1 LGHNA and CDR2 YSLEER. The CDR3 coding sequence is TGCGCCAGCAGCCTCTTAGCGGGAGGAGCAAATGAGCAGTTCTTC. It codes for CASSLLAGGANEQFF.

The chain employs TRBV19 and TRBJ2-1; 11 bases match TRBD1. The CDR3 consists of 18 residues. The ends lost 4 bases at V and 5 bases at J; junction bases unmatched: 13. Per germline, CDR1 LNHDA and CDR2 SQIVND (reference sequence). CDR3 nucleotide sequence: TGTGCCAGTAGTACCGTGGGACAGGGGGATAAGTGGGACAATGAGCAGTTCTTC. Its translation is CASSTVGQGDKWDNEQFF.

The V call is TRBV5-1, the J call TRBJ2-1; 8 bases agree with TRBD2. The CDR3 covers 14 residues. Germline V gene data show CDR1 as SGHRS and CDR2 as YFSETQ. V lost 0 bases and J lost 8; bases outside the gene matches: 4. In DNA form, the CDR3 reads TGCGCCAGCAGCTTGGAACTAGCGGCCGATGAGCAGTTCTTC. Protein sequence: CASSLELAADEQFF.

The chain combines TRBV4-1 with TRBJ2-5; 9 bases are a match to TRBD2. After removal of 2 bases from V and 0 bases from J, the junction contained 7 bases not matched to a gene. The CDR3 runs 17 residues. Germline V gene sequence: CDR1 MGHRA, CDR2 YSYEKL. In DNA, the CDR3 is TGCGCCAGCAGCCAAAGGGGGAGCGGGGGGTACCAAGAGACCCAGTACTTC. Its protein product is CASSQRGSGGYQETQYF.

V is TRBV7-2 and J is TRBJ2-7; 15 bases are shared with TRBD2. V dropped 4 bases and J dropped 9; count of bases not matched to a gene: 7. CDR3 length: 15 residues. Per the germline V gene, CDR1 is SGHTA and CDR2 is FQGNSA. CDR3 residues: CASSWGLAGGFWQYF. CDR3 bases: TGTGCCAGCAGCTGGGGACTAGCGGGAGGCTTTTGGCAGTACTTC.

CDR3 DNA: TGTGCCAGCAGCTTAGCGGTACATGAGCAGTTCTTC. Its protein is CASSLAVHEQFF. The chain joins TRBV11-2 to TRBJ2-1; no clear D. Trimming left V 1 base short and J 8 bases short, with 6 bases between. This CDR3 comprises 12 residues. Germline V gene sequence: CDR1 SGHAT, CDR2 FQNNGV.

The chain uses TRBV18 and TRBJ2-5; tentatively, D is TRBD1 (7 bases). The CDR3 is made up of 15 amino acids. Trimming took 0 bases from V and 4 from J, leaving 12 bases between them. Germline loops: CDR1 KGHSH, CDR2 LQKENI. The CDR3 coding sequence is TGTGCCAGCTCACCACCGGCAGGGGGAGGAGAGACCCAGTACTTC. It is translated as CASSPPAGGGETQYF.

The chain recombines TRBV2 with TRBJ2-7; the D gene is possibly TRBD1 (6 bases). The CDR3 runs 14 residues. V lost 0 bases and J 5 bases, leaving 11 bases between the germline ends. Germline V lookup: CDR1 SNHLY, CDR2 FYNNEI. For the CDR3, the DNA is TGTGCCAGCAGTGAAGCTTACAACAGGGACGAGCAGTACTTC. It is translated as CASSEAYNRDEQYF.

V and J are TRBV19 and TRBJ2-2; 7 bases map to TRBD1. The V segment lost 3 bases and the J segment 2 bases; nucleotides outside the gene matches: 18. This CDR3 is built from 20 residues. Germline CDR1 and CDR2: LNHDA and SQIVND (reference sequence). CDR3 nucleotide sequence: TGTGCCAGTAGTATTCCATATCGGGGTAGACAGGGAAAAAACACCGGGGAGCTGTTTTTT. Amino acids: CASSIPYRGRQGKNTGELFF.

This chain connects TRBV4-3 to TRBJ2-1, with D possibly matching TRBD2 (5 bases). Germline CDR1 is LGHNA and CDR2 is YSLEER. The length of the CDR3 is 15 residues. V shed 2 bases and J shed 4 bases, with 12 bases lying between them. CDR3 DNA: TGCGCCAGCAGCCAAATACAGCGGCTATACAATGAGCAGTTCTTC. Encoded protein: CASSQIQRLYNEQFF.

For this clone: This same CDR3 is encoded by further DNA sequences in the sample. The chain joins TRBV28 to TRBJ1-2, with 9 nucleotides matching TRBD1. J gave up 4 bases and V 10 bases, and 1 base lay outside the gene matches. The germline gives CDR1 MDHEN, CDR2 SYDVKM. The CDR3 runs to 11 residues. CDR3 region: CANRGPYGYTF. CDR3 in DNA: TGTGCCAACAGGGGGCCCTATGGCTACACCTTC.

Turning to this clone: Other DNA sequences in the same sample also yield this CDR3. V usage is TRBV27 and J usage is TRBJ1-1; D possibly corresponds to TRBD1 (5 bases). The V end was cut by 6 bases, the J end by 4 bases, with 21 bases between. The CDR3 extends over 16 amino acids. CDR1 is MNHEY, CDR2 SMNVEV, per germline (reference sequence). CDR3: CASSDRGRTWSTEAFF. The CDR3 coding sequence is TGTGCCAGCAGCGACCGGGGTCGGACATGGAGCACTGAAGCTTTCTTT.

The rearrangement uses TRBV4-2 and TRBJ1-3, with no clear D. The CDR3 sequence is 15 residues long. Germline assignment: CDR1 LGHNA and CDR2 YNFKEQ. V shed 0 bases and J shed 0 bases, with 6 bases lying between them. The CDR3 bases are TGTGCCAGCAGCCAAGATCCAGGCTCTGGAAACACCATATATTTT. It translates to CASSQDPGSGNTIYF.

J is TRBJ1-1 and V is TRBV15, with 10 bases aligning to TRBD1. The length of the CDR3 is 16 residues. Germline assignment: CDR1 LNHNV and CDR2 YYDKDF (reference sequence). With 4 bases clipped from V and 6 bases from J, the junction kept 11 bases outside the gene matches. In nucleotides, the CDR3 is TGTGCCACCAGCAAGCCCGGGACAGGGGAAGGGGCTGAAGCTTTCTTT. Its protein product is CATSKPGTGEGAEAFF. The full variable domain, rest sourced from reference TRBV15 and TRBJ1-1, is DAMVIQNPRYQVTQFGKPVTLSCSQTLNHNVMYWYQQKSSQAPKLLFHYYDKDFNNEADTPDNFQSRRPNTSFCFLDIRSPGLGDTAMYLCATSKPGTGEGAEAFFGQGTRLTVV.

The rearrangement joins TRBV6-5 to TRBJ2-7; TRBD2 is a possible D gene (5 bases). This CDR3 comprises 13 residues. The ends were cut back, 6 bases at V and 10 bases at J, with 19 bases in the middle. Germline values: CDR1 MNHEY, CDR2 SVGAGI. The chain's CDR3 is CASSSRTFEGQYF. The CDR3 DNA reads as TGTGCCAGCAGCTCCCGCACCTTCGAGGGACAGTACTTC.